Sequencing of this TCR beta chain was carried out in a study of blood T cells in healthy people across ages. Then a second PCR, running about 7 to 11 cycles, was carried out with a sample-barcoded 5' primer and a J-beta primer mix. TCRdb reanalysed the 5' RACE reads using MiXCR and keeps one entry per CDR3 protein. The sample contains about 1.4 million distinct CDR3 sequences, around 59% of which appear only once. On this clonotype: Its antigen is not known.

Broader study findings: CMV infection status of these donors was not known.

Deletions cut 5 bases from V and 5 bases from J, with 22 bases between. CDR1 and CDR2 (germline): SEHNR, FQNEAQ (reference sequence). The CDR3 is made up of 16 amino acids. V usage is TRBV7-9 and J usage is TRBJ2-7; D not certain. Sequenced material: blood. The clonotype was recovered from a man aged 18-30 years in good health. In DNA, the CDR3 is TGTGCCAGCAGCCTCCTCACCGAGGCCTGGGCCCACGAGCAGTACTTC. It yields the protein CASSLLTEAWAHEQYF.